The 13 T cell receptor beta chains below come from one sample, sequenced in a study of T-cell memory formation after mild COVID-19. TCRdb recomputed calls from the 5' RACE reads with MiXCR, one row per CDR3 protein. Of about 180,000 distinct CDR3 sequences listed, 18% are singletons. Sequencing was done on a sample of PBMCs or a T cell subset sorted from them (not recorded which). These receptors originate from a man younger than 30 who had mild COVID-19 (a few samples of this study predate the infection). Cell type and time point are not known.

This chain uses TRBV7-2 with TRBJ1-5; D is ambiguous. This CDR3 spans 13 amino acids. With 1 base removed from V and 7 bases from J, the gap between germline ends came to 8 bases. CDR1 is SGHTA and CDR2 is FQGNSA in the germline V gene. The DNA of the CDR3 is TGTGCCAGCAGCTTAGAGGCTTTCCAGCCCCAGCATTTT. This codes for CASSLEAFQPQHF.

The CDR3 region has the DNA TGTGCCAGCAGTCCCCGAAGGGCAGTGAACACTGAAGCTTTCTTT. Translation gives CASSPRRAVNTEAFF. V gene TRBV6-2 or TRBV6-3 combines with J gene TRBJ1-1, with D uncertain. This CDR3 is 15 amino acids long. The V and J ends lost 5 bases and 0 bases respectively, with 13 bases between them. The germline V gene encodes CDR1 MNHEY and CDR2 SVGEGT.

V usage is TRBV6-6 and J usage is TRBJ2-3, with D unresolved. Germline-derived CDR1 and CDR2 are MNHNY and SVGAGI (reference sequence). The CDR3 length is 12 residues. The V gene lost 6 bases and the J gene lost 4 bases, with 8 bases spanning the gap. The DNA for the CDR3 is TGTGCCAGCAGACGGACGGCAGATACGCAGTATTTT. It yields the protein CASRRTADTQYF.

At least ten counts were recorded for this clonotype. This sequence joins TRBV10-1 and TRBJ2-1; 9 bases match TRBD1. Unmatched junction bases numbered 5, after V lost 6 bases and J lost 8 bases. The CDR3 is made up of 13 amino acids. CDR1 and CDR2 (germline): WNHNN, SYGVQD (reference sequence). Here the CDR3 reads CASRGQGDHEQFF. The CDR3 DNA is TGCGCCAGCAGGGGACAGGGTGACCATGAGCAGTTCTTC.

The V call is TRBV9, the J call TRBJ1-6; D uncertain. Looked up from germline, CDR1 is SGDLS and CDR2 is YYNGEE. Trimming cost V 0 bases and J 9 bases, with 4 bases left between them. The CDR3 is 12 amino acids. As DNA, the CDR3 is TGTGCCAGCAGCGTAGTTGGTTCACCCCTCCACTTT. Protein: CASSVVGSPLHF.

The chain carries TRBV20-1 and TRBJ2-3; 7 bases agree with TRBD2. The length of the CDR3 is 13 residues. The germline CDR1 and CDR2 sequences are DFQATT and SNEGSKA (reference sequence). V shed 6 bases, J shed 5 bases, and the junction held 8 bases outside the gene matches. The CDR3 DNA is TGCAGTGCCATCGACCGCGGGGGAGATACGCAGTATTTT. As protein: CSAIDRGGDTQYF.

This chain uses TRBV28 with TRBJ1-1; no firm D call. The CDR3 consists of 12 residues. With 4 bases removed from V and 5 bases from J, the gap between germline ends came to 8 bases. The V gene's germline CDR1 is MDHEN and CDR2 SYDVKM. The CDR3 sequence is CASSSPPTEAFF. DNA of the CDR3: TGTGCCAGCAGTTCTCCTCCGACTGAAGCTTTCTTT.

The J gene is TRBJ1-2, the V gene TRBV5-1; a weak D match, TRBD1 (5 bases). The germline V and J ends were trimmed by 0 bases and 7 bases, with 10 bases remaining between them. Germline lookup yields CDR1 SGHRS and CDR2 YFSETQ. The CDR3 is 13 residues long. CDR3 loop: CASSLGRDSGYTF. The CDR3 nucleotides read TGCGCCAGCAGCTTGGGCAGGGACTCTGGCTACACCTTC.

V and J are TRBV7-7 and TRBJ2-5; 8 positions match TRBD2. CDR3 length equals 16 residues. CDR1 SSHAT and CDR2 FNYEAQ come from the germline V gene (reference sequence). V trimming: 5 bases; J trimming: 5 bases; junction bases outside the gene matches: 13. The CDR3 is CASSPRFSGVTETQYF. The CDR3 DNA is TGTGCCAGCAGCCCCAGATTTAGCGGGGTTACGGAGACCCAGTACTTC.

This clonotype was counted many times. The chain links TRBV11-2 to TRBJ2-3, with D possibly being TRBD2 (6 bases). The V gene lost 3 bases and the J gene lost 1 base, with 17 bases spanning the gap. The CDR3 has 17 residues. The V gene's germline CDR1 is SGHAT and CDR2 FQNNGV. The CDR3 DNA follows: TGTGCCAGCAGCTTCCCCGTCCTAGCGAGGGGCACAGATACGCAGTATTTT. As protein: CASSFPVLARGTDTQYF.

V and J are TRBV6-2 or TRBV6-3 and TRBJ2-1, with D possibly matching TRBD2 (5 bases). The germline V gene encodes CDR1 MNHEY and CDR2 SVGEGT. This CDR3 is built from 18 residues. V gave up 5 bases and J gave up 0 bases, with 20 bases separating them. CDR3 sequence: CASSHVAARASSYNEQFF. The CDR3, as DNA: TGTGCCAGCAGTCATGTCGCTGCGCGGGCTAGCTCCTACAATGAGCAGTTCTTC.

V gene TRBV11-1 combines with J gene TRBJ1-2; D not certain. V was clipped by 1 base and J by 3 bases, with 12 bases between them. The germline V gene encodes CDR1 SGHAT and CDR2 FQDESV (reference sequence). The CDR3 runs to 15 residues. The CDR3 is CASSLGGGLDYGYTF. CDR3 nucleotide sequence: TGTGCCAGCAGCTTAGGTGGAGGACTTGACTATGGCTACACCTTC.

CDR3 sequence (DNA): TGTGCCAGCAGCCAAAAGGGACAGACCTACGAGCAGTACGTC. This encodes CASSQKGQTYEQYV. This sequence joins TRBV7-3 and TRBJ2-7; 7 positions agree with TRBD1. Looked up from germline, CDR1 is SGHTA and CDR2 is FQGTGA. Germline trimming cut 5 bases from V and 2 bases from J; bases unmatched to any gene: 6. The CDR3 covers 14 residues.